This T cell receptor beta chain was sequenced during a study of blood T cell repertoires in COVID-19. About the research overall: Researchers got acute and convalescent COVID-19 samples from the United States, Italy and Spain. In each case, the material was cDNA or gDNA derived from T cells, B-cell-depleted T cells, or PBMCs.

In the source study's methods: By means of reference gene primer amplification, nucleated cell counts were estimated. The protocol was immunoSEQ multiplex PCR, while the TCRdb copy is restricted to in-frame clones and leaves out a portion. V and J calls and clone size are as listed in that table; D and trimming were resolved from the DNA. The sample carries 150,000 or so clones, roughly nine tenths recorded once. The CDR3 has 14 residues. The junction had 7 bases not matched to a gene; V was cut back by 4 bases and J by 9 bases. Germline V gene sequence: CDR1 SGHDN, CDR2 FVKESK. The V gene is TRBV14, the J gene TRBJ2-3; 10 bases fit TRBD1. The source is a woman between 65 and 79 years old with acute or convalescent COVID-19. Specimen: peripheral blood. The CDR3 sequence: CASSRRDRGTTQYF. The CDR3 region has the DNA TGTGCCAGCAGCCGCCGGGACAGGGGAACAACGCAGTATTTT.